This TCR beta chain emerged from a study of identical twins. Trimming left V 3 bases short and J 7 bases short, with 10 bases between. Germline lookup yields CDR1 DFQATT and CDR2 SNEGSKA (reference sequence). CDR3 length: 11 residues. This clonotype was detected ten times or more. TCRdb reprocessed the 5' RACE reads with MiXCR, giving one entry per CDR3 protein. Among 600,000 to 700,000 distinct CDR3 sequences listed, over 20% were seen once. The same sample was also used in a study of T cells expressing NK-cell markers. That report adds: Obtained from sorted CD3+CD56+NKG2C+, CD3+CD56+NKG2C- and CD3+CD56-NKG2C+ T cells were the TCR beta repertoires. Restricting sorting to alpha-beta TCR T cells was achieved in several experiments by an anti-gamma-delta TCR antibody. HCMV specificity of expanded NKG2C+ T cell clones remained unclear.

The J gene is TRBJ2-7, the V gene TRBV20-1; TRBD2 might be the D (6 bases). The sequenced sample was PBMCs. This clonotype was sampled from a woman between 18 and 29 years old in good health. The CDR3 DNA reads as TGCAGTGCTAGTTCGGGAGAGGAGCAGTACTTC. This gives the protein CSASSGEEQYF.